One sample yielded the 10 T cell receptor beta chains listed below, sequenced in a study of Ad26.COV2.S vaccination and SARS-CoV-2 variants. Only in-frame clones appear in the TCRdb table, and some are missing; sequencing was by immunoSEQ multiplex PCR. The sample lists around 300,000 clones; under 90% were seen once. Described treatment: roughly 19 received Ad26.COV2.S at low or high dose, single or two shots; several received placebo; per-sample allocation not given. Samples analyzed were those drawn on day 63 after the first vaccine or placebo injection. Sequenced material: peripheral blood, taken in a trial of Ad26.COV2.S vaccine versus placebo. These receptors all come from a person between 18 and 65 years old who received the Ad26.COV2.S COVID-19 vaccine or a placebo.

The rearrangement uses TRBV20-1 and TRBJ1-2; D unclear. CDR1 DFQATT and CDR2 SNEGSKA come from the germline V gene (reference sequence). The CDR3 runs 10 residues. Trimming stripped 6 bases from V and 8 bases from J, with 10 bases between. The CDR3 region is CSAPEGGYTF. In nucleotides, the CDR3 is TGCAGTGCCCCCGAAGGCGGCTACACCTTC.

This chain joins TRBV7-8 and TRBJ2-7; D is undetermined. CDR1 and CDR2 (germline): SGHVS, FQNEAQ. The CDR3 runs to 17 residues. V was clipped by 2 bases and J by 1 base, with 18 bases between them. The CDR3 loop reads CASSLPRLLKVSYEQYF. CDR3 DNA: TGTGCCAGCAGCTTACCTCGCCTCCTGAAAGTTTCCTACGAGCAGTACTTC.

This clone showed up just once. The rearrangement links TRBV30 to TRBJ2-3; 7 nucleotides match TRBD2. In germline, CDR1 is GTSNPN, CDR2 SVGIG (reference sequence). This CDR3 has 15 amino acids. V shed 1 base and J 2 bases; nucleotides not matched to a gene: 6. As DNA, the CDR3 is TGTGCCTGGAGTGAGCTAGCGGCATACACAGATACGCAGTATTTT. This translates into CAWSELAAYTDTQYF.

The chain has TRBV10-2 and TRBJ1-2; unclear D gene. The CDR3 runs to 13 residues. The ends were cut back, 0 bases at V and 5 bases at J, with 7 bases in the middle. The germline V gene has CDR1 WSHSY and CDR2 SAAADI. The CDR3 loop reads CASSESLTYGYTF. DNA for the CDR3: TGCGCCAGCAGTGAGTCGCTGACTTATGGCTACACCTTC.

The gene calls are TRBV5-1 and TRBJ2-1; the D gene is possibly TRBD2 (6 bases). V gave up 5 bases and J gave up 10 bases, with 7 bases separating them. CDR3 size: 10 residues. Looked up from germline, CDR1 is SGHRS and CDR2 is YFSETQ. The CDR3 reads CASRGLEQFF. The CDR3, as DNA: TGCGCCAGCAGGGGACTGGAGCAGTTCTTC.

For the CDR3, the DNA is TGCGCCAGCAGTGAATTAATATTCGGGAAGACTAGCGGGAGGGTCTACGAGCAGTACGTC. Translation: CASSELIFGKTSGRVYEQYV. The chain has TRBV10-1 and TRBJ2-7; 14 bases align to TRBD2. The CDR3 length is 20 residues. V gave up 3 bases and J gave up 3 bases; unmatched junction bases: 16. Germline CDR1 reads WNHNN; CDR2 reads SYGVQD (reference sequence).

J is TRBJ1-2 and V is TRBV12-3 or TRBV12-4, with a tentative D call TRBD1 (6 bases). V was shortened by 3 bases and J by 8 bases, with 13 bases between the two germline ends. The length of the CDR3 is 13 residues. As DNA, the CDR3 is TGTGCCAGCAGTTTGGGGGGCTTCTCGGGCTACACCTTC. Encoded protein: CASSLGGFSGYTF.

J is TRBJ2-1 and V is TRBV9, with D perhaps TRBD1 (6 bases). The CDR3 length is 16 residues. V lost 0 bases to trimming and J lost 5 bases, with 15 bases between them. Looked up from germline, CDR1 is SGDLS and CDR2 is YYNGEE. CDR3 residues: CASSVAPGQIDNEQFF. CDR3 DNA sequence: TGTGCCAGCAGCGTAGCTCCGGGACAAATCGACAATGAGCAGTTCTTC.

The V gene is TRBV7-2, the J gene TRBJ2-7, with TRBD2 matching 10 bases. Germline CDR1 reads SGHTA; CDR2 reads FQGNSA. This CDR3 has 14 amino acids. Unmatched junction bases numbered 5, after V lost 7 bases and J lost 2 bases. This CDR3 reads CASTVSGGPYEQYF. The CDR3 DNA reads as TGTGCCAGCACCGTTAGCGGGGGGCCCTACGAGCAGTACTTC.

The chain links TRBV18 to TRBJ1-1; D may be TRBD1 (6 bases). Germline loops: CDR1 KGHSH, CDR2 LQKENI. V dropped 2 bases and J dropped 0 bases, with 7 bases sitting between them. The CDR3 loop spans 14 amino acids. The chain's CDR3 is CASSPGQLNTEAFF. CDR3 in DNA: TGTGCCAGCTCACCAGGACAGTTGAACACTGAAGCTTTCTTT.